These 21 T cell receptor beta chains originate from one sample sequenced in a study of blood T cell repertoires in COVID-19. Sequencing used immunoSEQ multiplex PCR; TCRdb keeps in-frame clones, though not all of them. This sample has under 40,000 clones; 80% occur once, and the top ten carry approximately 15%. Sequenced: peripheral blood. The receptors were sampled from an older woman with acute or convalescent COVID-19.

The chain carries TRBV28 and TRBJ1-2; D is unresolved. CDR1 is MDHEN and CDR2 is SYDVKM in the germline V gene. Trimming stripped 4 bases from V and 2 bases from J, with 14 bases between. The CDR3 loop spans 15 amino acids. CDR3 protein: CASSSPSSGNYGYTF. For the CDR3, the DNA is TGTGCCAGCAGTTCCCCCTCATCGGGGAACTATGGCTACACCTTC.

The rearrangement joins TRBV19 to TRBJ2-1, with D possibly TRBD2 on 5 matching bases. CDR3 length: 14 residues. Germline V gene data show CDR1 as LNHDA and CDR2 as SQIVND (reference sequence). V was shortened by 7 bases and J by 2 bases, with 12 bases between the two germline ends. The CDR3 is CASNRRGPYNEQFF. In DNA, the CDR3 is TGTGCCAGTAACCGAAGAGGGCCCTACAATGAGCAGTTCTTC.

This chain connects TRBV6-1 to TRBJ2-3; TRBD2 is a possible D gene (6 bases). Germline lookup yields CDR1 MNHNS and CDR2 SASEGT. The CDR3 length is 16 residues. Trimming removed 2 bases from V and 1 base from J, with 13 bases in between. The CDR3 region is CASSELGGSGTDTQYF. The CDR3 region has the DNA TGTGCCAGCAGTGAATTGGGGGGATCGGGCACAGATACGCAGTATTTT.

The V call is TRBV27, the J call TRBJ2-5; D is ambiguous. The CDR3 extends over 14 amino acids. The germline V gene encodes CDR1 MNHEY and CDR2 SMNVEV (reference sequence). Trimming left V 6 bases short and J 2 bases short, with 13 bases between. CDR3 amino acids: CASRRGSFQETQYF. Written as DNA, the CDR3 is TGTGCCAGCAGGAGAGGCAGCTTTCAAGAGACCCAGTACTTC.

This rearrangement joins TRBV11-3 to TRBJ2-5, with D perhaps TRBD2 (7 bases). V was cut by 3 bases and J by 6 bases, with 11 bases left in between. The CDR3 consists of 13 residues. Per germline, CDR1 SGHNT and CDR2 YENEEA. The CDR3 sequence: CASSFAGAQTQYF. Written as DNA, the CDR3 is TGTGCCAGCAGCTTCGCGGGGGCACAGACCCAGTACTTC.

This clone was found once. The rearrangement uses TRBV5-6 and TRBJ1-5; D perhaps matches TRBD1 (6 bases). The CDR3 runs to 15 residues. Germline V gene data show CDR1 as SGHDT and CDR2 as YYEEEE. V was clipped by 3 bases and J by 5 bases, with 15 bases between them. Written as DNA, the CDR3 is TGTGCCAGCAGCTCCTCACCGGACAGTTATCAGCCCCAGCATTTT. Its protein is CASSSSPDSYQPQHF.

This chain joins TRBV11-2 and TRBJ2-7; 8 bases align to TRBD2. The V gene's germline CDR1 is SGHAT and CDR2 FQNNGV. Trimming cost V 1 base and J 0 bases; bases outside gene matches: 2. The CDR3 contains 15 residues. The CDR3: CASSLGGGSSYEQYF. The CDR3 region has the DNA TGTGCCAGCAGCTTAGGCGGGGGGAGCTCCTACGAGCAGTACTTC.

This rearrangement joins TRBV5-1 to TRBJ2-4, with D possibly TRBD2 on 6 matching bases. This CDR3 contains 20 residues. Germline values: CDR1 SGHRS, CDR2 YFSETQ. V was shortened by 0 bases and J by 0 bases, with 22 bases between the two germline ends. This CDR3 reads CASSLALAGSVGVAKNIQYF. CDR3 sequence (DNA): TGCGCCAGCAGCTTGGCCTTGGCGGGGTCGGTGGGGGTAGCCAAAAACATTCAGTACTTC.

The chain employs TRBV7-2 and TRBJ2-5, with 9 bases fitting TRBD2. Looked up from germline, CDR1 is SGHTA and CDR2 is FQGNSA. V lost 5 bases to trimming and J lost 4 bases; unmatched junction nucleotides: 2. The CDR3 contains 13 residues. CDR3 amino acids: CASSRGGAETQYF. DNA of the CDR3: TGTGCCAGCAGCCGCGGGGGGGCAGAGACCCAGTACTTC.

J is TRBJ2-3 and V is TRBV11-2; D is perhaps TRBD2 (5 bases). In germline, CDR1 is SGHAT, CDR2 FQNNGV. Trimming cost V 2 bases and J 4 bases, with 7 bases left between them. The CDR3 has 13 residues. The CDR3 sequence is CASSLRGSDTQYF. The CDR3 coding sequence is TGTGCCAGCAGCTTACGCGGGTCAGATACGCAGTATTTT.

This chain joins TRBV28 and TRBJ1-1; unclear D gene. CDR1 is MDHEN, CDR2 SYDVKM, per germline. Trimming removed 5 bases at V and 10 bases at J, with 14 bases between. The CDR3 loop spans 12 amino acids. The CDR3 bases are TGTGCCAGCAGTAGGCGGGCCCGGAGAGCTTTCTTT. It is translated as CASSRRARRAFF.

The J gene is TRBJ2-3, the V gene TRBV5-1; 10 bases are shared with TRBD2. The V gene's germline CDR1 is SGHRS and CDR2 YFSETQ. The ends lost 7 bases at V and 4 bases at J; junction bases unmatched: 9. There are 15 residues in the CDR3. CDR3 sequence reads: CASLSGLAVSDTQYF. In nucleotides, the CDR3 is TGCGCCAGCTTGAGTGGACTAGCGGTATCAGATACGCAGTATTTT. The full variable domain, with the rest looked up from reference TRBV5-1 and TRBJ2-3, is KAGVTQTPRYLIKTRGQQVTLSCSPISGHRSVSWYQQTPGQGLQFLFEYFSETQRNKGNFPGRFSGRQFSNSRSEMNVSTLELGDSALYLCASLSGLAVSDTQYFGPGTRLTVL.

Written as DNA, the CDR3 is TGTGCCAGCAGTGAAGTGTCCCTTCAATGGCGGGGGGCCTACAATGAGCAGTTCTTC. It codes for CASSEVSLQWRGAYNEQFF. The chain is built from TRBV2 and TRBJ2-1, with 8 bases lining up with TRBD2. The CDR3 covers 19 residues. With 1 base clipped from V and 2 bases from J, the junction kept 13 bases outside the gene matches. Germline CDR1 SNHLY, CDR2 FYNNEI.

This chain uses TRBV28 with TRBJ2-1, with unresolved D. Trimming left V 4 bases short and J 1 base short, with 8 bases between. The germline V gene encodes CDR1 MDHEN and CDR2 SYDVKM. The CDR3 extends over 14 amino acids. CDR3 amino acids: CASSYVRSYNEQFF. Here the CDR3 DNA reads TGTGCCAGCAGTTATGTGAGATCCTACAATGAGCAGTTCTTC.

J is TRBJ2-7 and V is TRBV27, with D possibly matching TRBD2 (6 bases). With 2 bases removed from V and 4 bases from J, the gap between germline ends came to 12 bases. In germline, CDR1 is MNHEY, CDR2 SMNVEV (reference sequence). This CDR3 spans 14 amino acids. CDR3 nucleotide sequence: TGTGCCAGCAGTTTAGCGGGATCCGCTTACGAGCAGTACTTC. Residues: CASSLAGSAYEQYF.

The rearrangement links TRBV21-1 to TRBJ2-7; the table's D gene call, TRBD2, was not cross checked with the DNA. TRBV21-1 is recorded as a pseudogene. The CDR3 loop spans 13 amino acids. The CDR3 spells CASTLDQIGGQYF. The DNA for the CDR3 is TGTGCCAGCACCCTAGACCAGATTGGCGGGCAGTACTTC.

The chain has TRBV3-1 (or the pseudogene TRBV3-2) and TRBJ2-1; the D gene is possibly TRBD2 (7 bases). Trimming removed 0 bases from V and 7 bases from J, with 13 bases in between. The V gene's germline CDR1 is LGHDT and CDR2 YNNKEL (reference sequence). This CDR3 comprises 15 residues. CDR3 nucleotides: TGTGCCAGCAGCCAAGAAGGGGGGAGGGGTAATGAGCAGTTCTTC. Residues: CASSQEGGRGNEQFF.

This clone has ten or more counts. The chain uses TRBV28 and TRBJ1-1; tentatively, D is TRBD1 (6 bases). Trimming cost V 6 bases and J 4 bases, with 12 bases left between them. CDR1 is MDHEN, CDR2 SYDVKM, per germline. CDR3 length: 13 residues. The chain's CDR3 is CASSLQGGTEAFF. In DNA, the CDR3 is TGTGCCAGCAGCCTACAGGGTGGCACTGAAGCTTTCTTT. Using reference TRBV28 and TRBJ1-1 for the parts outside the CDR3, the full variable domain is DVKVTQSSRYLVKRTGEKVFLECVQDMDHENMFWYRQDPGLGLRLIYFSYDVKMKEKGDIPEGYSVSREKKERFSLILESASTNQTSMYLCASSLQGGTEAFFGQGTRLTVV.

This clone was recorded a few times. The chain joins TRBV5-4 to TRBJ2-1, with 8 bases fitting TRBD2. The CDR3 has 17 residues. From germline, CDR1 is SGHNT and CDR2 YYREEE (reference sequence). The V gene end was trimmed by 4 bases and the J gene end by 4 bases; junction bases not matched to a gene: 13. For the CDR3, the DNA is TGTGCCAGCAGCCCGGTTGGGCGGGAGGCATCATACAATGAGCAGTTCTTC. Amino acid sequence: CASSPVGREASYNEQFF.

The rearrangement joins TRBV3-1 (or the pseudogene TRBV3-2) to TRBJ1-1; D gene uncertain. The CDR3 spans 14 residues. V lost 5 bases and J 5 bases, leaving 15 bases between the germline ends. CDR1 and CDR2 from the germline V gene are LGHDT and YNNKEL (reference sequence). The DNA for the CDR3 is TGTGCCAGCAGCTTAGAGGTGGGTGTGACTGAAGCTTTCTTT. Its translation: CASSLEVGVTEAFF.

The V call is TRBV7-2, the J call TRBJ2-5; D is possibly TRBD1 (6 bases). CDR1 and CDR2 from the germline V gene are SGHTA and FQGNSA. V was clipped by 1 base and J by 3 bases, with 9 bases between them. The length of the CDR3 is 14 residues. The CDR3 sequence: CASSLEGGKETQYF. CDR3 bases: TGTGCCAGCAGCTTAGAAGGGGGTAAAGAGACCCAGTACTTC.